This T cell receptor beta chain is drawn from a study of human T cells and chemical hapten exposure. This clonotype was found a few times. TCRdb fed the RACE reads into MiXCR, producing one record per CDR3 protein. The sample contains approximately 68,000 distinct CDR3 sequences, about 8% of which appear only once. The CDR3 has 15 amino acids. Germline CDR1 is SGHTA and CDR2 is FQGNSA. The V gene end was trimmed by 5 bases and the J gene end by 4 bases; junction bases not matched to a gene: 5. Time point here: patch test 2, 6 weeks after DPC sensitization. Treatment described: therapeutic diphenylcyclopropenone sensitization with weekly scalp DPC.

This clonotype was obtained from a woman aged 45-59 years with alopecia areata. Some clones in this sample may be carry-over from other donors' samples. This sample comprised whole blood, obtained in connection with sensitization to the hapten diphenylcyclopropenone (DPC). V gene TRBV7-2 combines with J gene TRBJ2-3; the match to TRBD1 covers 11 bases. This CDR3 is CASSRRDRGADTQYF. CDR3 sequence (DNA): TGTGCCAGCAGCCGCCGGGACAGGGGGGCAGATACGCAGTATTTT.